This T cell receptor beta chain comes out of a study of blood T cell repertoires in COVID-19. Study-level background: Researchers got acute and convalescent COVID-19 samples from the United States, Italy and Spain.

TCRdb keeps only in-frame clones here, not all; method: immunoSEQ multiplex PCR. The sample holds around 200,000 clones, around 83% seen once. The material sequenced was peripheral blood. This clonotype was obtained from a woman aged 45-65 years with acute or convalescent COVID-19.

CDR3 nucleotide sequence: TGTGCCAGCCCACCAACAGCGGGGGGAAGAAGCACAGATACGCAGTATTTT. It codes for CASPPTAGGRSTDTQYF. This sequence joins TRBV28 and TRBJ2-3, with 9 bases aligning to TRBD2. Germline loops: CDR1 MDHEN, CDR2 SYDVKM. The CDR3 extends over 17 amino acids. J was trimmed by 0 bases and V by 8 bases; bases with no gene match: 12.